The next 9 T cell receptor beta chains were all read from a single sample in a study of control samples from healthy donors and cancer patients. The assay was immunoSEQ multiplex PCR, and TCRdb's table has in-frame clones only and misses some. Altogether some 71,000 clones are present, 90% being singletons, with the ten largest covering more than 0.95%. Sequenced sample: PBMCs. These receptors originate from a woman aged 50 to 60 with colorectal cancer.

This clone was seen a handful of times. The rearrangement links TRBV5-1 to TRBJ1-1; D uncertain. The CDR3 is made up of 14 amino acids. Deletions cut 1 base from V and 3 bases from J, with 10 bases between. Looked up from germline, CDR1 is SGHRS and CDR2 is YFSETQ. The CDR3 sequence: CASSLLHEHTEAFF. The CDR3 nucleotides are TGCGCCAGCAGCTTGCTGCACGAGCACACTGAAGCTTTCTTT.

V and J are TRBV2 and TRBJ1-2; 7 nucleotides agree with TRBD1. V lost 8 bases, J lost 7 bases, and 16 bases stayed unmatched. This CDR3 is built from 15 residues. CDR1 and CDR2 (germline): SNHLY, FYNNEI. Written as DNA, the CDR3 is TGTGCCAGCGGCTCAAACCAGGGGGGGGGACCTGGCTACACCTTC. Its translation is CASGSNQGGGPGYTF. The full variable domain, rest sourced from reference TRBV2 and TRBJ1-2, is EPEVTQTPSHQVTQMGQEVILRCVPISNHLYFYWYRQILGQKVEFLVSFYNNEISEKSEIFDDQFSVERPDGSNFTLKIRSTKLEDSAMYFCASGSNQGGGPGYTFGSGTRLTVV.

The chain couples TRBV9 to TRBJ2-3; possibly TRBD1 for D (6 bases). CDR1 and CDR2 from the germline V gene are SGDLS and YYNGEE. The V gene lost 4 bases and the J gene lost 1 base, with 16 bases spanning the gap. This CDR3 is built from 16 residues. CDR3 in DNA: TGTGCCAGCAGCCCAGGGGTGGGTGGGGGCACAGATACGCAGTATTTT. Its protein is CASSPGVGGGTDTQYF.

This chain uses TRBV27 with TRBJ1-1, with unresolved D. Deletions cut 3 bases from V and 1 base from J, with 12 bases between. The germline CDR1 and CDR2 sequences are MNHEY and SMNVEV (reference sequence). The CDR3 has 15 residues. DNA for the CDR3: TGTGCCAGCAGTTTTGGTCCGAGAGGGAACACTGAAGCTTTCTTT. Amino acids: CASSFGPRGNTEAFF.

The J gene is TRBJ1-1, the V gene TRBV29-1; no firm D call. V shed 4 bases and J shed 4 bases, with 13 bases lying between them. The CDR3 has 13 amino acids. Germline-derived CDR1 and CDR2 are SQVTM and ANQGSEA. In DNA form, the CDR3 reads TGCAGCGTTGTCAAGGACTGGACCACTGAAGCTTTCTTT. Its translation is CSVVKDWTTEAFF.

CDR3 loop: CASSVTGEETQYF. The DNA of the CDR3 is TGCGCCAGCAGCGTGACAGGGGAAGAGACCCAGTACTTC. The rearrangement uses TRBV5-1 and TRBJ2-5; 8 bases line up with TRBD1. CDR3 size: 13 residues. The V and J ends lost 4 bases and 3 bases, in that order; junction bases with no gene match: 2. Per germline, CDR1 SGHRS and CDR2 YFSETQ.

V gene TRBV19 combines with J gene TRBJ1-2; TRBD1 aligns across 9 bases. V dropped 8 bases and J dropped 5; count of bases not matched to a gene: 6. Germline V gene sequence: CDR1 LNHDA, CDR2 SQIVND (reference sequence). This CDR3 comprises 13 residues. CDR3 coding DNA: TGTGCCAGTTTAGGACAGGGGAGTTATGGCTACACCTTC. This codes for CASLGQGSYGYTF.

This chain links TRBV3-1 (or the pseudogene TRBV3-2) with TRBJ2-7; no definite D call. From germline, CDR1 is LGHDT and CDR2 YNNKEL (reference sequence). Trimming cost V 1 base and J 8 bases, with 9 bases left between them. The length of the CDR3 is 12 residues. In nucleotides, the CDR3 is TGTGCCAGCAGCCAAGGAGTGGGCCAGCAGTACTTC. It translates to CASSQGVGQQYF.

This chain joins TRBV5-6 and TRBJ1-6, with TRBD1 matching over 7 bases. The germline CDR1 and CDR2 sequences are SGHDT and YYEEEE. V lost 4 bases and J lost 10; bases outside the gene matches: 11. The CDR3 sequence is 15 residues long. The CDR3 reads CASSPRQGIGSPLHF. CDR3 nucleotides: TGTGCCAGCAGCCCTAGACAGGGAATCGGGTCACCCCTCCACTTT.